This is a list of T cell receptor beta chains from one sample in a study of shared clonotypes between healthy human individuals. Using immunoSEQ multiplex PCR, the repertoire was profiled, and TCRdb retains in-frame clones only, with some absent. The repertoire includes some 470,000 clones, less than 80% of them detected once, and roughly 13% sits in the top ten. The sample consisted of PBMCs. The receptor set was obtained from a middle-aged woman in good health. Some clones in this sample may be carry-over from other donors' samples. CDR3s include the opening cysteine and the closing phenylalanine or tryptophan. The D gene is left open where the match is weak.

V: TRBV19
J: TRBJ1-1
D: NA
DNA: TGTGCCAGTAGTATAGAAGGGTACACTGAAGCTTTCTTT
CDR3: CASSIEGYTEAFF

V: TRBV11-2
J: TRBJ1-1
D: TRBD1
DNA: TGTGCCAGCAGCTTCAGGGGGAGGACTGAAGCTTTCTTT
CDR3: CASSFRGRTEAFF

V: TRBV15
J: TRBJ1-2
D: NA
DNA: TGTGCCACCAGCAGAGATCGCGGGGTCTTCGGTGGCTACACCTTC
CDR3: CATSRDRGVFGGYTF

V: TRBV7-3
J: TRBJ1-1
D: NA
DNA: TGTGCCAGCAGCTTAACCCGGATGAACACTGAAGCTTTCTTT
CDR3: CASSLTRMNTEAFF

V: TRBV10-3
J: TRBJ1-3
D: NA
DNA: TGTGCCATCAGTGATATGGGTTCATCTGGAAACACCATATATTTT
CDR3: CAISDMGSSGNTIYF

V: TRBV4-3
J: TRBJ1-2
D: NA
DNA: TGCGCCAGCAGCCAAGATCAGGTCTATGGCTACACCTTC
CDR3: CASSQDQVYGYTF

V: TRBV27
J: TRBJ2-5
D: NA
DNA: TGTGCCAGCAGTTTACACAGGGCGGGGGTATTTGGTCAAGAGACCCAGTACTTC
CDR3: CASSLHRAGVFGQETQYF

V: TRBV5-1
J: TRBJ2-1
D: TRBD1
DNA: TGCGCCAGCAGCTTGGGGGACAGGGCGGTCGACAATGAGCAGTTCTTC
CDR3: CASSLGDRAVDNEQFF

V: TRBV7-6
J: TRBJ2-7
D: TRBD1
DNA: TGTGCCAGCAGCTTAGGCAGGGGGCCCCACTACGAGCAGTACTTC
CDR3: CASSLGRGPHYEQYF

V: TRBV5-5
J: TRBJ1-2
D: NA
DNA: TGTGCCAGCAGCTTGAATGGGTTTGGGGGCTACACCTTC
CDR3: CASSLNGFGGYTF